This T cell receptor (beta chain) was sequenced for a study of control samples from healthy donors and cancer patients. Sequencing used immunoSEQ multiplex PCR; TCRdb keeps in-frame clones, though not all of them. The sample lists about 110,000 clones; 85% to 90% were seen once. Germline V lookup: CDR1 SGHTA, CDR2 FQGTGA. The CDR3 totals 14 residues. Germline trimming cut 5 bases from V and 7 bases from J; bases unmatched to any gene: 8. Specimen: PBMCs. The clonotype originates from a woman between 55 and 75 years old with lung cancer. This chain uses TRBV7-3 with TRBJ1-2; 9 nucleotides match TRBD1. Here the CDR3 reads CASSTQGAEGGYTF. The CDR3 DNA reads TGTGCCAGCAGCACACAGGGGGCTGAGGGTGGCTACACCTTC.